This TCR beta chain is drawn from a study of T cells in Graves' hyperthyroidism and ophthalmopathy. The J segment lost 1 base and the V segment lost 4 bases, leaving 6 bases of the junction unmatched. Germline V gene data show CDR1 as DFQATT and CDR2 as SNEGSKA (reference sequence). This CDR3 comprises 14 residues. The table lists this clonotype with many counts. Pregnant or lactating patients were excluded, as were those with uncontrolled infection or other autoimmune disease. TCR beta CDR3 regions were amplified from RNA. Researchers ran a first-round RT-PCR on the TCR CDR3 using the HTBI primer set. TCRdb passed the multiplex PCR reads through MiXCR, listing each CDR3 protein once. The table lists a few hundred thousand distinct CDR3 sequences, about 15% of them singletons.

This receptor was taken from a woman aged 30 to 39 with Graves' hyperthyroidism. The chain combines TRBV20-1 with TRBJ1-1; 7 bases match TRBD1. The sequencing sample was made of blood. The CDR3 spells CSATGQRANTEAFF. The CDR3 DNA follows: TGCAGTGCTACGGGACAGCGAGCGAACACTGAAGCTTTCTTT.